A single sample is the source of the 13 T cell receptor beta chains below, sequenced in a study of naive and memory T cell subsets. Both TRBC1 and TRBC2 were covered by a beta constant-region primer of two equimolar oligonucleotides. Four rounds of PCR amplified the ligated cDNA using nested alpha and beta constant-region primers plus SP2. TCRdb re-derived calls from the UMI-ligation and nested PCR reads in MiXCR, one entry per CDR3 protein. The profile shows about 120,000 distinct CDR3 sequences, just over 35% of them singletons. The sequenced material came from central memory CD4+ T cells from blood. Source of these receptors: a human donor in good health.

This chain joins TRBV12-3 or TRBV12-4 and TRBJ1-5; 9 nucleotides line up with TRBD1. CDR3 size: 15 residues. Trimming cost V 1 base and J 4 bases; bases outside gene matches: 2. The CDR3 sequence: CASSLGTGENQPQHF. Written as DNA, the CDR3 is TGTGCCAGCAGTTTAGGGACAGGGGAAAATCAGCCCCAGCATTTT.

This clonotype was observed a few times. The rearrangement uses TRBV9 and TRBJ2-3; 7 positions match TRBD1. V trimming: 0 bases; J trimming: 2 bases; junction bases outside the gene matches: 3. Germline CDR1 is SGDLS and CDR2 is YYNGEE. The CDR3 consists of 15 residues. The CDR3 is CASSVEGAFTDTQYF. CDR3 bases: TGTGCCAGCAGCGTAGAGGGGGCCTTCACAGATACGCAGTATTTT.

The rearrangement links TRBV29-1 to TRBJ2-5, with a possible D match to TRBD2 (6 bases). The CDR3 runs 15 residues. Trimming shortened V by 7 bases and J by 4 bases, and 22 bases separated the two germline ends. Germline V gene lookup returns CDR1 SQVTM and CDR2 ANQGSEA. This CDR3 reads CSASVVGGLRETQYF. CDR3 DNA: TGCAGCGCCAGTGTCGTGGGAGGACTACGAGAGACCCAGTACTTC.

The chain couples TRBV20-1 to TRBJ1-1, with D possibly matching TRBD1 (6 bases). Germline V gives CDR1 DFQATT, CDR2 SNEGSKA (reference sequence). Trimming took 5 bases from V and 4 from J, leaving 11 bases between them. The CDR3 is made up of 12 amino acids. The CDR3 here is CSAHRETTEAFF. The CDR3 nucleotides are TGCAGTGCTCACAGGGAGACCACTGAAGCTTTCTTT.

V is TRBV28 and J is TRBJ1-5; tentative D call: TRBD1 (5 bases). V was cut by 1 base and J by 10 bases, with 14 bases left in between. Germline assignment: CDR1 MDHEN and CDR2 SYDVKM. The CDR3 runs 14 residues. CDR3 nucleotide sequence: TGTGCCAGCAGTTTATTGGGGACCCCGGATCCCCAGCATTTT. This sequence encodes CASSLLGTPDPQHF.

This clonotype was observed a handful of times. The chain carries TRBV28 and TRBJ1-3; 7 nucleotides match TRBD1. V shed 5 bases and J 0 bases; nucleotides not matched to a gene: 4. Germline assignment: CDR1 MDHEN and CDR2 SYDVKM. This CDR3 has 15 amino acids. CDR3: CASSTGAVSGNTIYF. DNA for the CDR3: TGTGCCAGCAGTACAGGGGCTGTCTCTGGAAACACCATATATTTT.

This clonotype was seen a handful of times. The J gene is TRBJ2-1, the V gene TRBV7-2, with TRBD2 matching 15 bases. J lost 4 bases, V lost 4 bases, and 5 bases had no gene match. The CDR3 contains 17 residues. CDR1 SGHTA and CDR2 FQGNSA come from the germline V gene. The CDR3 loop is CASSYAGTSGGYNEQFF. CDR3 bases: TGTGCCAGCAGCTACGCCGGGACTAGCGGGGGGTACAATGAGCAGTTCTTC.

This clonotype has a count of ten or more. The chain links TRBV20-1 to TRBJ2-3; TRBD2 matches at 7 bases. CDR1 is DFQATT, CDR2 SNEGSKA, per germline (reference sequence). This CDR3 region has 15 residues. Trimming took 4 bases from V and 0 from J; bases not matched to a gene: 7. The CDR3 bases are TGCAGTGCTATGCCCCTAGCGGAAAGCACAGATACGCAGTATTTT. Its translation: CSAMPLAESTDTQYF.

This chain connects TRBV11-2 to TRBJ2-5; 8 nucleotides align to TRBD2. CDR1 and CDR2 from the germline V gene are SGHAT and FQNNGV. Germline trimming cut 3 bases from V and 3 bases from J; bases unmatched to any gene: 6. The CDR3 has 15 amino acids. The CDR3 is CASSFTSGGEETQYF. CDR3 DNA sequence: TGTGCCAGCAGCTTTACGAGCGGGGGCGAAGAGACCCAGTACTTC.

This clonotype was seen only a few times. The chain joins TRBV29-1 to TRBJ2-2; TRBD2 matches 9 bases. The V segment lost 7 bases and the J segment 6 bases; nucleotides outside the gene matches: 12. Germline V gives CDR1 SQVTM, CDR2 ANQGSEA. The CDR3 runs 15 residues. The CDR3 DNA reads TGCAGCGCCCAAGCGGGAGGAGGGAGGGCCGGGGAGCTGTTTTTT. Translation: CSAQAGGGRAGELFF.

This clonotype turned up a few times. The chain combines TRBV12-3 or TRBV12-4 with TRBJ2-1, with D uncertain. The CDR3 loop spans 15 amino acids. Trimming removed 6 bases from V and 2 bases from J, with 14 bases in between. The CDR3 DNA sequence: TGTGCCAGCAGCAAACTCACGAGCGCCTACAATGAGCAGTTCTTC. As protein: CASSKLTSAYNEQFF.

This clonotype was recorded a few times. This chain uses TRBV28 with TRBJ1-3; 8 positions agree with TRBD1. This CDR3 contains 17 residues. V dropped 6 bases and J dropped 0; count of bases not matched to a gene: 10. Germline CDR1 MDHEN, CDR2 SYDVKM. CDR3 in DNA: TGTGCCAGCAGAACGTCCTCAGGGGGCCGCTCTGGAAACACCATATATTTT. Its translation is CASRTSSGGRSGNTIYF.

This rearrangement joins TRBV9 to TRBJ1-6; no clear D. The V gene's germline CDR1 is SGDLS and CDR2 YYNGEE. The CDR3 runs 15 residues. The germline V and J ends were trimmed by 5 bases and 5 bases, with 14 bases remaining between them. CDR3 amino acids: CASRASPSNNSPLHF. Written as DNA, the CDR3 is TGTGCCAGCAGAGCCAGTCCGTCGAATAATTCACCCCTCCACTTT.